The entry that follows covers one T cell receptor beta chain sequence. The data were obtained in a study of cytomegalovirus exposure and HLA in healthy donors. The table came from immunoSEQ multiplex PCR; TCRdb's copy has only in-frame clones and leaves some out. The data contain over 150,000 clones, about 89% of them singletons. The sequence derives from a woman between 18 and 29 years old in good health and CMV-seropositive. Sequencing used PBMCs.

This chain's CDR3 is CASSLSPDSLAYEQYF. As DNA, the CDR3 is TGTGCCAGCAGTTTATCTCCGGACTCGTTGGCCTACGAGCAGTACTTC. The chain has TRBV27 and TRBJ2-7; tentative D call: TRBD2 (5 bases). The CDR3 sequence is 16 residues long. Trimming cost V 0 bases and J 2 bases, with 14 bases left between them. Germline CDR1 and CDR2: MNHEY and SMNVEV (reference sequence).